There are a few counts of the clone carrying this T cell receptor (beta chain). What it binds is unknown. These data are taken from a study of T cells in Graves' hyperthyroidism and ophthalmopathy. Diagnosis of hyperthyroidism was new in patients aged 18 to 65, and its duration was under 2 months. CDR3 length: 15 residues. V lost 0 bases, J lost 4 bases, and 13 bases lay in between. Germline V gives CDR1 MNHEY, CDR2 SVGAGI. The investigators amplified TCR beta CDR3 regions from RNA transcripts. The HTBI primer set served for first-round RT-PCR of the TCR CDR3. MiXCR, run by TCRdb on the multiplex PCR reads, gives a single entry per CDR3 protein. The sample lists under 700,000 distinct CDR3 sequences, around 42% seen once, with about 8.2% in the top ten. Notes on the study in general: Before onset, by a median of around 6.4 months, the model predicted ophthalmopathy. Most clonotypes expanded in the thyroid (above 0.001) were also present in blood.

This chain links TRBV6-5 with TRBJ2-7, with D hard to call. The sample comprised peripheral blood or thyroid tissue (not recorded which). The receptor comes from a woman under 30 with Graves' hyperthyroidism. CDR3 DNA sequence: TGTGCCAGCAGTTACTCGGCCGACACGGCTTACGAGCAGTACTTC. The encoded protein is CASSYSADTAYEQYF.